The 13 T cell receptor beta chains below come from one sample, sequenced in a study of neurological immune-mediated disorders. Using its own MiXCR run on the 5' RACE reads, TCRdb lists one record per CDR3 protein. The sample includes under 90,000 distinct CDR3 sequences, around a tenth of them seen just once. Source material: PBMCs. These TCRs come from a man between 45 and 60 years old in good health.

This clonotype was seen at least ten times. V is TRBV7-9 and J is TRBJ2-2, with a possible D match to TRBD2 (5 bases). In germline, CDR1 is SEHNR, CDR2 FQNEAQ (reference sequence). The CDR3 covers 14 residues. The V end was cut by 5 bases, the J end by 7 bases, with 14 bases between. This chain's CDR3 is CASSLLGERGELFF. CDR3 sequence (DNA): TGTGCCAGCAGCCTCCTTGGGGAGCGCGGGGAGCTGTTTTTT.

This clonotype was seen at least ten times. V gene TRBV12-3 or TRBV12-4 combines with J gene TRBJ1-2; TRBD1 agrees at 10 bases. Trimming cost V 5 bases and J 4 bases; bases outside gene matches: 7. The CDR3 has 15 amino acids. CDR3 sequence: CASSLDRGLGYGYTF. The CDR3 bases are TGTGCCAGCAGTCTCGACAGGGGGCTTGGCTATGGCTACACCTTC.

This clonotype showed up many times. This chain uses TRBV5-1 with TRBJ1-1; 8 bases are shared with TRBD1. CDR1 and CDR2 (germline): SGHRS, YFSETQ. With 5 bases clipped from V and 0 bases from J, the junction kept 6 bases outside the gene matches. The CDR3 length is 15 residues. The CDR3 nucleotides are TGCGCCAGCAGGCTCAGGGGGCCCATGAACACTGAAGCTTTCTTT. It encodes CASRLRGPMNTEAFF.

The table lists this clonotype with many counts. This chain links TRBV12-3 or TRBV12-4 with TRBJ2-1, with D tentatively TRBD1 (6 bases). The CDR3 length is 14 residues. V lost 3 bases, J lost 4 bases, and 10 bases lay in between. CDR3 in amino acids: CASSFGQGYNEQFF. In DNA form, the CDR3 reads TGTGCCAGCAGTTTTGGTCAGGGGTACAATGAGCAGTTCTTC.

The chain combines TRBV6-5 with TRBJ2-3; a possible D gene is TRBD2 (5 bases). V was trimmed by 6 bases and J by 0 bases, leaving 16 bases between them. Germline lookup yields CDR1 MNHEY and CDR2 SVGAGI. This CDR3 has 16 residues. The CDR3 here is CASSPYPTTSTDTQYF. In DNA, the CDR3 is TGTGCCAGCAGCCCCTACCCGACTACCAGCACAGATACGCAGTATTTT.

This clonotype was picked up many times. V is TRBV7-2 and J is TRBJ2-2, with a weak D call TRBD2 (5 bases). Deletions cut 5 bases from V and 3 bases from J, with 10 bases between. CDR1 and CDR2 from the germline V gene are SGHTA and FQGNSA. The CDR3 has 14 residues. The CDR3 spells CASSVLRDTGELFF. The DNA of the CDR3 is TGTGCCAGCAGCGTACTGAGGGACACCGGGGAGCTGTTTTTT.

There are many counts of this clonotype. V usage is TRBV7-8 and J usage is TRBJ2-6; TRBD1 might be the D (6 bases). Germline V lookup: CDR1 SGHVS, CDR2 FQNEAQ. Trimming cost V 2 bases and J 1 base, with 12 bases left between them. There are 17 residues in the CDR3. CDR3 loop: CASSLSGRGSGANVLTF. In DNA, the CDR3 is TGTGCCAGCAGCTTATCTGGCAGGGGTTCTGGGGCCAACGTCCTGACTTTC.

This clonotype came up many times. The chain combines TRBV7-7 with TRBJ2-7, with D perhaps given as TRBD1 or TRBD2 (5 bases each). The germline V and J ends were trimmed by 10 bases and 4 bases, with 17 bases remaining between them. The length of the CDR3 is 13 residues. The germline gives CDR1 SSHAT, CDR2 FNYEAQ (reference sequence). The CDR3 protein is CATPSGGSYEQYF. The CDR3 bases are TGTGCCACCCCAAGTGGGGGATCGTACGAGCAGTACTTC.

The table lists this clonotype with many counts. The chain links TRBV10-3 to TRBJ2-2; no clear D gene. The CDR3 totals 13 residues. The V and J ends lost 2 bases and 6 bases respectively, with 7 bases between them. CDR1 and CDR2 from the germline V gene are ENHRY and SYGVKD. CDR3 sequence reads: CAISEAVAGELFF. Here the CDR3 DNA reads TGTGCCATCAGTGAGGCTGTTGCCGGGGAGCTGTTTTTT.

The chain employs TRBV29-1 and TRBJ1-2; D unclear. Trimming shortened V by 3 bases and J by 4 bases, and 6 bases separated the two germline ends. The CDR3 is made up of 11 amino acids. CDR1 and CDR2 from the germline V gene are SQVTM and ANQGSEA. CDR3 loop: CSVELIYGYTF. The CDR3 DNA follows: TGCAGCGTTGAGTTGATCTATGGCTACACCTTC.

In its sample, this clonotype was seen many times. This chain connects TRBV7-2 to TRBJ2-5, with D perhaps matching TRBD2 (5 bases). CDR1 and CDR2 from the germline V gene are SGHTA and FQGNSA. The CDR3 has 14 residues. V dropped 0 bases and J dropped 1 base, with 6 bases sitting between them. The CDR3 sequence: CASSLARVQETQYF. The CDR3 coding sequence is TGTGCCAGCAGCTTAGCGCGGGTCCAAGAGACCCAGTACTTC. The full variable domain, completed using reference TRBV7-2 and TRBJ2-5, is GAGVSQSPSNKVTEKGKDVELRCDPISGHTALYWYRQSLGQGLEFLIYFQGNSAPDKSGLPSDRFSAERTGGSVSTLTIQRTQQEDSAVYLCASSLARVQETQYFGPGTRLLVL.

This clonotype was counted at least ten times. The chain employs TRBV15 and TRBJ1-4; D gene uncertain. Trimming left V 0 bases short and J 0 bases short, with 8 bases between. Germline loops: CDR1 LNHNV, CDR2 YYDKDF (reference sequence). This CDR3 is 16 amino acids long. This chain's CDR3 is CATSRDATATNEKLFF. The CDR3 bases are TGTGCCACCAGCAGAGATGCCACAGCAACTAATGAAAAACTGTTTTTT.

This clonotype has at least ten counts. V gene TRBV20-1 combines with J gene TRBJ2-7; D gene unclear. Trimming stripped 0 bases from V and 7 bases from J, with 16 bases between. Germline CDR1 DFQATT, CDR2 SNEGSKA (reference sequence). The CDR3 is 14 residues long. The CDR3 here is CSARDPDGKGEQYF. The CDR3 DNA sequence: TGCAGTGCTAGAGACCCGGACGGAAAGGGTGAGCAGTACTTC.